The rows below give T cell receptor beta chains drawn from one sample of a study of regulatory T cells in long-lasting Graves disease. TCRdb passed the multiplex PCR reads through MiXCR, listing each CDR3 protein once. The sample comprises more than 350,000 distinct CDR3 sequences, under 25% of which are singletons, and roughly an eighth rests with the top ten. The specimen was peripheral blood mononuclear cells (PBMCs), collected when the disease was refractory, from a patient treated with antithyroid drugs. The source is a female donor with Graves disease. CDR3s include the opening cysteine and the closing phenylalanine or tryptophan. The D gene is left open where the match is weak. Clone size appears in some rows only: once, few, many, or a class for an expanded clone.

j_call d_call v_call clone_size cdr3_nt cdr3_aa
TRBJ2-7 TRBD1 TRBV20-1 few TGCAGTGCTAGAGGGGGGTACGGGACAGCCTCCTACGAGCAGTACTTC CSARGGYGTASYEQYF
TRBJ2-5 TRBD2 TRBV5-6 many TGTGCCAGCAGCCCGCGGGGGGGTAGGCTAGCGGGAGGAGAGACCCAGTACTTC CASSPRGGRLAGGETQYF
TRBJ2-1 TRBD1 TRBV20-1 - TGCAGTGCTAGAGATCCCCAGGGACAGTACAATGAGCAGTTCTTC CSARDPQGQYNEQFF
TRBJ1-1 - TRBV27 many TGTGCCAGCAGTTTAACCAGGGTCACTGAAGCTTTCTTT CASSLTRVTEAFF
TRBJ1-2 - TRBV28 many TGTGCCAGCAGCCTATCTAACTATGGCTACACCTTC CASSLSNYGYTF
TRBJ2-7 TRBD2 TRBV6-4 - TGTGCCAGCAGTGGCTCCGAGCCGGGACTAGCGCCCTTCTACGAGCAGTACTTC CASSGSEPGLAPFYEQYF
TRBJ1-2 TRBD1 TRBV30 - TGTGCCTGGAGTGGACCGGGACAGGAGGACTATGGCTACACCTTC CAWSGPGQEDYGYTF
TRBJ2-5 - TRBV28 many TGTGCCAGCAGTTTTGACAACCTGAGGGAGACCCAGTACTTC CASSFDNLRETQYF
TRBJ1-1 - TRBV30 many TGTGCCTGGAGGGCTAAGCTCCGCCGGGGCACTGAAGCTTTCTTT CAWRAKLRRGTEAFF
TRBJ2-2 TRBD2 TRBV27 many TGTGCCAGCGGAGCGGGAGTGGCCGGGGAGCTGTTTTTT CASGAGVAGELFF
TRBJ2-7 - TRBV28 many TGTGCCAGCACCCTCCCTCACTTC CASTLPHF
TRBJ2-2 TRBD1 TRBV28 - TGTGCCAGCAGTTTCTCGGGCGGGGGACCGGGACAGGGAATAACCGGGGAGCTGTTTTTT CASSFSGGGPGQGITGELFF
TRBJ2-7 TRBD1 TRBV4-1 few TGCGCCAGCAGCCAGGTGCCGGGACAGGGATTGTACGAGCAGTACTTC CASSQVPGQGLYEQYF
TRBJ2-1 - TRBV29-1 - TGCAGCGTCCGCAGGGGTGGGGATGAGCAGTTCTTC CSVRRGGDEQFF
TRBJ2-7 TRBD1 TRBV10-3 few TGTGCCATCAGTGGGACAGGGGACTTCTACTTC CAISGTGDFYF
TRBJ2-6 TRBD2 TRBV7-2 few TGTGCCAGCAGGACCATTGGACTAGCGGGTACCTCTGGGGCCAACGTCCTGACTTTC CASRTIGLAGTSGANVLTF
TRBJ2-2 TRBD2 TRBV18 - TGTGCCAGCTCACCTCCCGGGACTATAAACACCGGGGAGCTGTTTTTT CASSPPGTINTGELFF
TRBJ1-1 - TRBV6-1 - TGTGCCAGCAGTATCCGGGGGGAGCTGAACACTGAAGCTTTCTTT CASSIRGELNTEAFF
TRBJ1-5 - TRBV19 many TGTGCCAGTAGTGCCCGGGAACAGACGTGGGGGAATCAGCCCCAGCATTTT CASSAREQTWGNQPQHF
TRBJ2-2 TRBD2 TRBV12-3/TRBV12-4 many TGTGCCAGCGGAAACATGATAGCGGGAAACACCGGGGAGCTGTTTTTT CASGNMIAGNTGELFF
TRBJ2-7 - TRBV7-2 - TGTGCCAGCAGCGCGACAGGAGAGACGGAGTTTTCCTACGAGCAGTACTTC CASSATGETEFSYEQYF
TRBJ1-2 TRBD1 TRBV29-1 - TGCAGCGCTATTGGACAGGGGGAGGACTCTAACTATGGCTACACCTTC CSAIGQGEDSNYGYTF
TRBJ2-3 - TRBV7-2 - TGTGCCAGCAGCTCCCTTAGCCTGGATACGCAGTATTTT CASSSLSLDTQYF
TRBJ2-7 - TRBV29-1 many TGCAGCGTTGTGGGGGACCAGATATCCTTCGAGCAGTACTTC CSVVGDQISFEQYF
TRBJ1-5 - TRBV4-1 - TGCGCCAGCAGCCAAGAGGGCGCGTTCGATATTAGCAATCAGCCCCAGCATTTT CASSQEGAFDISNQPQHF
TRBJ2-5 - TRBV11-2 - TGTGCCAACAGCTTCCCCAGGCGCGGAGTGGGAGAGACCCAGTCCTTC CANSFPRRGVGETQSF
TRBJ1-1 TRBD1 TRBV10-3 many TGTGCCATCAACCCCGGGGACAGCCCAACCAATTTGAACACTGAAGCTTTCTTT CAINPGDSPTNLNTEAFF
TRBJ2-7 TRBD2 TRBV3-1 - TGTGCCAGCAGCCCACTAGCGGGACAGACACGGGAGCAGTACTTC CASSPLAGQTREQYF
TRBJ2-2 - TRBV28 few TGTGCCAGCAATGGTGGGAGTAATACCGGGGAGCTGTTTTTT CASNGGSNTGELFF
TRBJ2-5 TRBD2 TRBV9 many TGTGCCAGCAGCGTAGGTCGGCTAGCGGCAGAGACCCAGTACTTC CASSVGRLAAETQYF
TRBJ2-7 TRBD2 TRBV28 many TGTGCCAGCAGGGATACTAGCGAGAGCTCCTACGAGCAGTACTTC CASRDTSESSYEQYF
TRBJ2-5 - TRBV20-1 many TGCAGTGCTGGCAGGGACCAGAAGACCCAGTACTTC CSAGRDQKTQYF
TRBJ2-5 - TRBV20-1 many TGCAGTGCTAGTGGATGGCAAAAGCAAGAGACCCAGTACTTC CSASGWQKQETQYF
TRBJ2-7 TRBD2 TRBV20-1 - TGCAGTGCTAGTGGTAGCGGGACCCTAATGGAGTACTTC CSASGSGTLMEYF
TRBJ1-1 - TRBV29-1 many TGCAGCGTTGAAAGGGAAGGACAGGAAGCTTTCTTT CSVEREGQEAFF
TRBJ1-5 TRBD1 TRBV28 - TGTGCCAGCAGTTTATTGAGCTGGAGGGGAACAGGGGGATCTCAGCCCCAGCATTTT CASSLLSWRGTGGSQPQHF
TRBJ2-1 - TRBV28 - TGTGCCAGCAGGCGCCCACGAAGGGAGCAGTTCTTC CASRRPRREQFF
TRBJ2-7 - TRBV9 - TGTGCCAGCAGCGTTTCATGGACAGCTACCTACGAGCAGTACTTC CASSVSWTATYEQYF
TRBJ2-1 - TRBV12-3/TRBV12-4 few TGTGCCAGCAATGTGGAGGATGAGCAGTTCTTC CASNVEDEQFF
TRBJ2-7 - TRBV15 many TGTGCCACCAGCAGAGCGGCAGGGTTCCACGAGCAGTACTTC CATSRAAGFHEQYF
TRBJ2-7 TRBD1 TRBV11-2 many TGTGCCAGCAGCTTAGGCCCCGTTTGGGACAGGGGCCACGAGCAGTACTTC CASSLGPVWDRGHEQYF
TRBJ2-3 - TRBV3-1 few TGTGCCAGCAGCCAACCTCTTTCGGGGCTAGCGACGGGGACGCAGTATTTT CASSQPLSGLATGTQYF
TRBJ1-2 - TRBV12-3/TRBV12-4 many TGTGCCAGCACCTCTTCGGACAGCCTACTACTCTATGGCTACACCTTC CASTSSDSLLLYGYTF
TRBJ2-5 - TRBV4-1 few TGCGCCAGCAGCCAAGACCGGGGCGGGACGCGAACGGGATGGAACCAAGAGACCCAGTACTTC CASSQDRGGTRTGWNQETQYF
TRBJ2-2 TRBD1 TRBV14 - TGTGCCAGCAGCGTCCGGGACAGATGGACCGGGGAGCTGTTTTTT CASSVRDRWTGELFF
TRBJ2-2 TRBD2 TRBV6-1 many TGTGCCAGCAGTCCCGGGGGGGGGAACACCGGGGAGCTGTTTTTT CASSPGGGNTGELFF
TRBJ2-6 TRBD1 TRBV20-1 - TGCAGTGCTGAACAACAGGGGTCTGGGGCCAACGTCCTGACTTTC CSAEQQGSGANVLTF
TRBJ1-4 - TRBV6-5 few TGTGCCAGCAGTTACGTTCGGACTGGCCGGGATGAAAAACTGTTTTTT CASSYVRTGRDEKLFF
TRBJ1-1 - TRBV6-2/TRBV6-3 many TGTGCCAGCAGTGGGACTTGGGACACTGAAGCTTTCTTT CASSGTWDTEAFF
TRBJ1-1 - TRBV2 many TGTGCCAGCAAAGGTTTACCTTCGGGGACTGAAGCTTTCTTT CASKGLPSGTEAFF
TRBJ2-1 - TRBV6-1 many TGTGCCAGCACCACGGGGTCCTACAATGAGCAGTTCTTC CASTTGSYNEQFF
TRBJ1-5 - TRBV5-5 many TGTGCCAGCAGCTTAGGTTCTGAGCCCCAGCATTTT CASSLGSEPQHF
TRBJ2-6 - TRBV28 many TGTGCCAGCAGTTTTAATCCCGCAGGGCAGGGGCCCTCTGGGGCCAACGTCCTGACTTTC CASSFNPAGQGPSGANVLTF